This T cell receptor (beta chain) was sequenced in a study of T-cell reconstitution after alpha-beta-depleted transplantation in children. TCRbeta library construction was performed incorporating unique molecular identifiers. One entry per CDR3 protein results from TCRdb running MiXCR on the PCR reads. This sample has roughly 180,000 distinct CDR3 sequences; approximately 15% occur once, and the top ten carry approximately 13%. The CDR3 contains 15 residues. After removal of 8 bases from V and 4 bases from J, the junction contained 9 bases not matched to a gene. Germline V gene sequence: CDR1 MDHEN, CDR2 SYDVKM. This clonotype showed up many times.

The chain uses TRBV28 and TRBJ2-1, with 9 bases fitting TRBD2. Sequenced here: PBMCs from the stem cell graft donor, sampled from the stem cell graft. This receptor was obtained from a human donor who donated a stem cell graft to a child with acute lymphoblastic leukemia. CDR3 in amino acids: CASCGGGSVYNEQFF. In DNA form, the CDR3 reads TGTGCCAGCTGCGGGGGGGGCTCCGTTTACAATGAGCAGTTCTTC.